The entry that follows covers one T cell receptor (beta chain) sequence. As yet, its antigen is unknown. A split of CD4+ cells into CD45RA+ naive and CD45RA-negative memory subsets was performed. The method was immunoSEQ multiplex PCR; TCRdb's version includes in-frame clones alone and lacks a portion of them. This table has 1,400,000 or so clones, 97% to 99% appearing once. CDR3 length equals 14 residues. The germline V gene has CDR1 SGHRS and CDR2 YFSETQ. The germline V and J ends were trimmed by 6 bases and 2 bases, with 14 bases remaining between them. The data are from a study of shared clonotypes between healthy human individuals. Study-wide context: Ranging from 18 to 49 in age, donors were two women and a few men. A donor's plate count was three for CD4 naive and three for CD4 memory; CD8 naive had two and CD8 memory one.

Study-wide findings and caveats: Shared clonotypes: approximately 5.3% naive CD4, under 4% naive CD8, about 2.5% memory CD4, about 0.4% memory CD8.

The TCR was taken from a man aged 30-40 years in good health. The chain recombines TRBV5-1 with TRBJ2-5; D call uncertain. Sequencing was carried out using naive CD4+ T cells sorted from blood. Noted subset: CD45RA+ positively selected. CDR3 nucleotide sequence: TGCGCCAGCAAGGCAAAGGTGAAACAAGAGACCCAGTACTTC. It translates to CASKAKVKQETQYF.